The present T cell receptor beta chain was sequenced within a study of T cell responses to AZD1222 COVID-19 vaccine. This CDR3 has 15 residues. Trimming cost V 5 bases and J 0 bases, with 14 bases left between them. The V gene's germline CDR1 is SEHNR and CDR2 FQNEAQ (reference sequence). General study points: It was only after the peak T cell response that any repertoires were sampled.

About this clone itself: The antigen remains undetermined.

Assay used: immunoSEQ multiplex PCR; TCRdb lists only in-frame clones, some missing. Altogether 100,000 to 150,000 clones are present, 89% being singletons, with the ten largest covering roughly 1.4%. Here the sequenced sample was peripheral blood, taken on day 0 of AZD1222 vaccination. This chain connects TRBV7-9 to TRBJ2-7; tentatively, D is TRBD1 (6 bases). The receptor's source is an adult in good health. For the CDR3, the DNA is TGTGCCAGCAGCGCAGACAGGCCCTTCTCCTACGAGCAGTACTTC. It specifies CASSADRPFSYEQYF.